This T cell receptor beta chain was recorded in a study of early T cells in non-severe SARS-CoV-2 infection. Background on the study: The input, bulk RNA from unsorted whole blood, was sequenced, and chains were unpaired. Study-wide results and limits: VDJdb-based annotation leaned toward anti-spike CD8 responses and missed private and CD4 specificities.

Unique molecular identifiers were attached to individual cDNA molecules. TCRdb used MiXCR to reprocess the 5' RACE reads, holding one entry per CDR3 protein. The table records 55,000 to 65,000 distinct CDR3 sequences, about 10% of them present only once. The CDR3 runs to 13 residues. V shed 5 bases, J shed 2 bases, and the junction held 2 bases outside the gene matches. Germline-derived CDR1 and CDR2 are SQVTM and ANQGSEA. This clonotype was recorded many times. Its antigen remains unidentified. This TCR was recovered from an adult who was a healthcare worker with PCR-confirmed SARS-CoV-2 infection or an uninfected control (not recorded which). The chain joins TRBV29-1 to TRBJ1-1; 10 nucleotides match TRBD1. Sample: whole blood. CDR3 sequence: CSVRTGGNTEAFF. Written as DNA, the CDR3 is TGCAGCGTTAGGACAGGGGGTAACACTGAAGCTTTCTTT.